Below are 25 T cell receptor beta chains sequenced from a single sample in a study of cytomegalovirus exposure and HLA in healthy donors. Primers for the PCR totalled 60 Vbeta and 13 Jbeta. Sequencing was performed with immunoSEQ multiplex PCR; in TCRdb, only in-frame clones are kept and a portion is missing. Here the sample spans approximately 140,000 clones, about 85% being singletons. The sample was PBMCs. The receptors come from a human donor in good health.

The chain has TRBV12-5 and TRBJ2-3, with D hard to call. Germline CDR1 reads LGHNT; CDR2 reads FRNRAP. Trimming stripped 0 bases from V and 8 bases from J, with 9 bases between. This CDR3 has 13 residues. The CDR3 region has the DNA TGTGCTAGTGGTTTGGTAGGAGTGGGTACGCAGTATTTT. It specifies CASGLVGVGTQYF. The entire variable domain, with the rest obtained from reference TRBV12-5 and TRBJ2-3, is as follows: DARVTQTPRHKVTEMGQEVTMRCQPILGHNTVFWYRQTMMQGLELLAYFRNRAPLDDSGMPKDRFSAEMPDATLATLKIQPSEPRDSAVYFCASGLVGVGTQYFGPGTRLTVL.

This chain connects TRBV28 to TRBJ1-1; TRBD1 agrees at 7 bases. In germline, CDR1 is MDHEN, CDR2 SYDVKM. CDR3 length: 17 amino acids. V trimming: 3 bases; J trimming: 3 bases; junction bases outside the gene matches: 13. CDR3 DNA: TGTGCCAGCAGTTTTCGACAGGGTATGGTTTTGGACACTGAAGCTTTCTTT. This codes for CASSFRQGMVLDTEAFF. The whole variable domain, filled in from reference TRBV28 and TRBJ1-1, reads DVKVTQSSRYLVKRTGEKVFLECVQDMDHENMFWYRQDPGLGLRLIYFSYDVKMKEKGDIPEGYSVSREKKERFSLILESASTNQTSMYLCASSFRQGMVLDTEAFFGQGTRLTVV.

The gene calls are TRBV7-8 and TRBJ1-5; the D is unclear. The V and J ends lost 2 bases and 2 bases respectively, with 4 bases between them. This CDR3 is 13 amino acids long. The germline CDR1 and CDR2 sequences are SGHVS and FQNEAQ. CDR3 in DNA: TGTGCCAGCAGCTTACAGGGCAATCAGCCCCAGCATTTT. The encoded protein is CASSLQGNQPQHF.

The chain carries TRBV5-1 and TRBJ1-4; D ambiguous. This CDR3 has 14 amino acids. V shed 4 bases and J shed 0 bases, with 7 bases lying between them. The germline V gene encodes CDR1 SGHRS and CDR2 YFSETQ. The chain's CDR3 is CASSPYATNEKLFF. In DNA, the CDR3 is TGCGCCAGCAGCCCCTATGCAACTAATGAAAAACTGTTTTTT.

The chain links TRBV4-1 to TRBJ2-2; D not certain. V was shortened by 0 bases and J by 4 bases, with 6 bases between the two germline ends. The CDR3 has 14 residues. CDR1 is MGHRA and CDR2 is YSYEKL in the germline V gene. The CDR3 nucleotides read TGCGCCAGCAGCCAAGATCCCGGCACCGGGGAGCTGTTTTTT. It is translated as CASSQDPGTGELFF.

This chain joins TRBV10-3 and TRBJ2-1; the D gene is possibly TRBD1 (8 bases). The germline CDR1 and CDR2 sequences are ENHRY and SYGVKD. The CDR3 covers 14 residues. Trimming cost V 7 bases and J 7 bases, with 17 bases left between them. DNA for the CDR3: TGTGCCATCAACACCGAACAGGGGGGGAATGAGCAGTTCTTC. As protein: CAINTEQGGNEQFF.

This clone has a single count. The genes are TRBV7-2 and TRBJ2-7; weak D call: TRBD1 (6 bases). In germline, CDR1 is SGHTA, CDR2 FQGNSA. This CDR3 is built from 16 residues. V gave up 5 bases and J gave up 4 bases, with 21 bases separating them. In DNA, the CDR3 is TGTGCCAGCAGCCTCCAAGCCCTGGCCGGACAGTACGAGCAGTACTTC. Protein sequence: CASSLQALAGQYEQYF.

V usage is TRBV10-1 and J usage is TRBJ2-1, with 9 bases identical to TRBD2. Germline V gene lookup returns CDR1 WNHNN and CDR2 SYGVQD (reference sequence). The V and J ends lost 6 bases and 6 bases, in that order; junction bases with no gene match: 12. The CDR3 has 16 amino acids. In DNA, the CDR3 is TGCGCCAGCAGCCCCCCGGGACTAGCCTTGCCCAATGAGCAGTTCTTC. This sequence encodes CASSPPGLALPNEQFF.

The chain recombines TRBV11-2 with TRBJ1-4; 9 bases align to TRBD1. Trimming removed 5 bases from V and 5 bases from J; junction bases left unmatched: 6. Germline-derived CDR1 and CDR2 are SGHAT and FQNNGV. The CDR3 has 15 residues. The CDR3 bases are TGTGCCAGCAGCCCCCGACAGGGGGTAAATGAAAAACTGTTTTTT. It codes for CASSPRQGVNEKLFF.

The V call is TRBV4-1, the J call TRBJ2-1; tentatively, D is TRBD1 (6 bases). This CDR3 spans 18 amino acids. The V and J ends lost 3 bases and 6 bases respectively, with 24 bases between them. Per germline, CDR1 MGHRA and CDR2 YSYEKL. The CDR3 loop reads CASSQGAGDTPVGNEQFF. CDR3 sequence (DNA): TGCGCCAGCAGCCAGGGGGCCGGGGACACGCCTGTCGGCAATGAGCAGTTCTTC.

V and J are TRBV7-9 and TRBJ1-3; D gene uncertain. Germline CDR1 reads SEHNR; CDR2 reads FQNEAQ (reference sequence). V lost 2 bases to trimming and J lost 0 bases, with 11 bases between them. The CDR3 spans 16 residues. CDR3 loop: CASSLRTEVSGNTIYF. For the CDR3, the DNA is TGTGCCAGCAGCTTAAGAACCGAGGTCTCTGGAAACACCATATATTTT.

V gene TRBV30 combines with J gene TRBJ1-3; D perhaps matches TRBD1 (5 bases). The V end was cut by 3 bases, the J end by 0 bases, with 15 bases between. Germline assignment: CDR1 GTSNPN and CDR2 SVGIG (reference sequence). The CDR3 has 16 residues. The CDR3 bases are TGTGCCTGGAGGGTCTCAGGGATCTCCTCTGGAAACACCATATATTTT. It encodes CAWRVSGISSGNTIYF.

The chain has TRBV18 and TRBJ2-2; 7 nucleotides align to TRBD2. Germline V gene sequence: CDR1 KGHSH, CDR2 LQKENI. This CDR3 region has 16 residues. The J segment lost 3 bases and the V segment lost 0 bases, leaving 4 bases of the junction unmatched. The CDR3 DNA follows: TGTGCCAGCTCACCACCATGGGCGGGGGACACCGGGGAGCTGTTTTTT. It yields the protein CASSPPWAGDTGELFF.

The rearrangement joins TRBV4-2 to TRBJ2-1; D may be TRBD2 (6 bases). This CDR3 spans 15 amino acids. Germline values: CDR1 LGHNA, CDR2 YNFKEQ. Trimming stripped 0 bases from V and 4 bases from J, with 10 bases between. As DNA, the CDR3 is TGTGCCAGCAGCCAAGATAGCGGACTATACAATGAGCAGTTCTTC. Protein sequence: CASSQDSGLYNEQFF.

CDR3 DNA sequence: TGTGCCAGCAGTGACTACCCCTATAGCGGGAGGGCCTACGAGCAGTACTTC. Translated, it gives CASSDYPYSGRAYEQYF. The genes are TRBV6-4 and TRBJ2-7; 11 bases fit TRBD2. There are 17 residues in the CDR3. With V trimmed by 1 base and J by 2 bases, 7 bases remained unmatched. Germline V gene lookup returns CDR1 MRHNA and CDR2 SNTAGT.

The rearrangement uses TRBV4-3 and TRBJ2-5, with 12 bases matching TRBD2. V trimming: 7 bases; J trimming: 4 bases; junction bases outside the gene matches: 13. CDR3 length: 17 amino acids. The germline V gene has CDR1 LGHNA and CDR2 YSLEER. CDR3 sequence reads: CASTRWRTSGVGETQYF. In DNA, the CDR3 is TGCGCCAGCACTCGATGGAGGACTAGCGGGGTGGGAGAGACCCAGTACTTC.

The chain joins TRBV5-4 to TRBJ2-5; D is possibly TRBD2 (7 bases). TRBJ2-7 matches the DNA end more closely, so the J call is doubtful. The CDR3 is made up of 15 amino acids. Germline-derived CDR1 and CDR2 are SGHNT and YYREEE (reference sequence). As DNA, the CDR3 is TGTGCCAGCAGCTTGGTGGGGGGGCCCCACTACGAGCAGTACTTC. Translation: CASSLVGGPHYEQYF.

The chain has TRBV29-1 and TRBJ2-1, with 9 nucleotides matching TRBD2. V gave up 3 bases and J gave up 4 bases; unmatched junction bases: 4. Germline loops: CDR1 SQVTM, CDR2 ANQGSEA. The CDR3 contains 14 residues. CDR3: CSVESSGDYNEQFF. The CDR3 coding sequence is TGCAGCGTTGAGTCTAGCGGGGATTACAATGAGCAGTTCTTC.

V and J are TRBV6-5 and TRBJ2-3; perhaps TRBD1 as D (5 bases). Germline values: CDR1 MNHEY, CDR2 SVGAGI. This CDR3 contains 15 residues. Trimming pared 4 bases from V and 0 bases from J, leaving 11 bases between. CDR3 bases: TGTGCCAGCAGTTCACGACAGCCTAGCACAGATACGCAGTATTTT. It yields the protein CASSSRQPSTDTQYF.

This chain uses TRBV6-1 with TRBJ1-1; D not resolved. The germline V gene encodes CDR1 MNHNS and CDR2 SASEGT. Trimming shortened V by 3 bases and J by 1 base, and 6 bases separated the two germline ends. The CDR3 runs 13 residues. The CDR3 sequence: CASSDRSNTEAFF. Here the CDR3 DNA reads TGTGCCAGCAGTGACAGGTCGAACACTGAAGCTTTCTTT.

The J gene is TRBJ1-1, the V gene TRBV5-1; D not certain. CDR3 size: 16 residues. V was shortened by 4 bases and J by 6 bases, with 22 bases between the two germline ends. CDR1 is SGHRS and CDR2 is YFSETQ in the germline V gene. DNA for the CDR3: TGCGCCAGCAGCACCTCGGGGAAGGGCACTGGTTCTGAAGCTTTCTTT. Encoded protein: CASSTSGKGTGSEAFF. The entire variable domain, with the rest obtained from reference TRBV5-1 and TRBJ1-1, is as follows: KAGVTQTPRYLIKTRGQQVTLSCSPISGHRSVSWYQQTPGQGLQFLFEYFSETQRNKGNFPGRFSGRQFSNSRSEMNVSTLELGDSALYLCASSTSGKGTGSEAFFGQGTRLTVV.

The gene calls are TRBV27 and TRBJ2-7, with 8 bases identical to TRBD1. V shed 2 bases and J 0 bases; nucleotides not matched to a gene: 3. Germline values: CDR1 MNHEY, CDR2 SMNVEV (reference sequence). This CDR3 has 15 amino acids. The CDR3, as DNA: TGTGCCAGCAGTTTAGGGACAGGACCCTCCTACGAGCAGTACTTC. Its translation: CASSLGTGPSYEQYF.

The gene calls are TRBV19 and TRBJ2-5; TRBD1 agrees at 7 bases. CDR1 LNHDA and CDR2 SQIVND come from the germline V gene (reference sequence). The CDR3 is 15 amino acids. V lost 0 bases, J lost 4 bases, and 5 bases stayed unmatched. For the CDR3, the DNA is TGTGCCAGTAGTATAGAGGGGACAGTGGGAGAGACCCAGTACTTC. The encoded protein is CASSIEGTVGETQYF.

The chain employs TRBV28 and TRBJ1-4; 8 bases agree with TRBD1. V lost 5 bases, J lost 6 bases, and 11 bases stayed unmatched. Germline CDR1 MDHEN, CDR2 SYDVKM. This CDR3 has 16 amino acids. The CDR3 spells CASSPRGQGTYEKLFF. In nucleotides, the CDR3 is TGTGCCAGCAGTCCCCGAGGACAGGGAACCTATGAAAAACTGTTTTTT.

The V gene is TRBV25-1, the J gene TRBJ2-5; 8 positions agree with TRBD1. With V trimmed by 3 bases and J by 5 bases, 8 bases remained unmatched. This CDR3 spans 15 amino acids. Germline CDR1 is MGHDK and CDR2 is SYGVNS. In DNA form, the CDR3 reads TGTGCCAGCAGTGAGGCCGGACAGGGTTGGGAGACCCAGTACTTC. Translation: CASSEAGQGWETQYF. The whole variable domain, filled in from reference TRBV25-1 and TRBJ2-5, reads EADIYQTPRYLVIGTGKKITLECSQTMGHDKMYWYQQDPGMELHLIHYSYGVNSTEKGDLSSESTVSRIRTEHFPLTLESARPSHTSQYLCASSEAGQGWETQYFGPGTRLLVL.